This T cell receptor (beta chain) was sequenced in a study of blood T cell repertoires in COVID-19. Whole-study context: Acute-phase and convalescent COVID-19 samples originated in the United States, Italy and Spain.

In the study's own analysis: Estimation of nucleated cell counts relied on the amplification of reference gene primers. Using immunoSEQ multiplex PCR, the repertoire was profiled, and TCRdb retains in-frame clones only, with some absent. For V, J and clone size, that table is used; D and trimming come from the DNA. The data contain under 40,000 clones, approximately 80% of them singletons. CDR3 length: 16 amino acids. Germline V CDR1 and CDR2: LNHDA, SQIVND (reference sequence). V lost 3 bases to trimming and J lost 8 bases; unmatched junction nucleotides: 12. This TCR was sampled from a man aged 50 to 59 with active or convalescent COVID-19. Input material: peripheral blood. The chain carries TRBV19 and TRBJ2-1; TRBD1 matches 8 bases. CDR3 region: CASSIGPGGARDEQFF. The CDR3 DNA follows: TGTGCCAGTAGTATCGGGCCAGGGGGCGCGAGGGATGAGCAGTTCTTC. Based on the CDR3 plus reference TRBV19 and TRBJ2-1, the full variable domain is DGGITQSPKYLFRKEGQNVTLSCEQNLNHDAMYWYRQDPGQGLRLIYYSQIVNDFQKGDIAEGYSVSREKKESFPLTVTSAQKNPTAFYLCASSIGPGGARDEQFFGPGTRLTVL.